Shown below are 25 T cell receptor beta chains from a single sample sequenced in a study of spatial heterogeneity in lung cancer (dated by TCRdb to the late 2010s). The library was generated by 5' RACE. Instrument used: NextSeq 500. TCRdb took the public reads, trimmed them with fastp at Q25, ran MiXCR for clone calling and kept in-frame beta chains. Entries that share a CDR3 protein sequence are merged under the most common genes and DNA. The sample table shows 3,000 to 4,000 distinct CDR3 sequences, and roughly 7.7% are seen once. Roughly 20% of the sample is taken by the ten largest. In the paper's terms, the time point label means: sample taken at primary tumor resection. TCR sequencing used whole RNA extracted from tumor and nontumor lung tissue, or from cryopreserved PBMC samples, without cell sorting. Sample: normal lung tissue next to the tumor, taken at surgery. All receptors derive from a male donor with early-stage non-small cell lung cancer.

This clonotype was counted ten times or more. The chain links TRBV7-9 to TRBJ2-3; D call uncertain. Germline assignment: CDR1 SEHNR and CDR2 FQNEAQ (reference sequence). The CDR3 has 14 residues. Trimming took off 1 base at V and 0 bases at J, with 5 bases between the two ends. The CDR3 loop reads CASSLGLSTDTQYF. CDR3 nucleotide sequence: TGTGCCAGCAGCTTAGGGCTGAGCACAGATACGCAGTATTTT.

This clonotype is large within its sample. The CDR3 loop is CASRGDMNTEAFF. For the CDR3, the DNA is TGCGCCAGTAGAGGGGACATGAACACTGAAGCTTTCTTT. This chain links TRBV5-1 with TRBJ1-1; TRBD1 is a possible D gene (6 bases). The CDR3 is 13 residues long. V was cut by 8 bases and J by 0 bases, with 11 bases left in between. In germline, CDR1 is SGHRS, CDR2 YFSETQ.

Many counts were recorded for this clonotype. The chain employs TRBV30 and TRBJ2-7; 12 bases match TRBD2. The CDR3 sequence is 15 residues long. V trimming: 3 bases; J trimming: 2 bases; junction bases outside the gene matches: 5. Germline CDR1 is GTSNPN and CDR2 is SVGIG (reference sequence). The CDR3, as DNA: TGTGCCTGGAGCCCGACTAGCGGGGGACCCTACGAGCAGTACTTC. Its translation: CAWSPTSGGPYEQYF.

By share, this clonotype ranks as medium-sized (0.01 to 0.1%). The gene calls are TRBV2 and TRBJ2-7; 8 bases fit TRBD1. The CDR3 has 12 residues. CDR1 is SNHLY and CDR2 is FYNNEI in the germline V gene. V was clipped by 6 bases and J by 3 bases; unmatched bases: 1. CDR3 DNA: TGTGCCAGCAGGGGACAGGTCTACGAGCAGTACGTC. Translating gives CASRGQVYEQYV.

By frequency in the sample, this clonotype is medium-sized (0.01 to 0.1%). The V gene is TRBV28, the J gene TRBJ2-4; D not resolved. The V gene's germline CDR1 is MDHEN and CDR2 SYDVKM. V gave up 6 bases and J gave up 6 bases, with 15 bases separating them. The CDR3 runs 14 residues. The CDR3 bases are TGTGCCAGCAGCCTCAAAAGTTCCCCAAACATTCAGTACTTC. It yields the protein CASSLKSSPNIQYF.

This clonotype was detected ten times or more. The CDR3 bases are TGTGCCAGCAGCCAGAATTCGGGAGACAATGAAAAACTGTTTTTT. It codes for CASSQNSGDNEKLFF. V gene TRBV3-1 combines with J gene TRBJ1-4, with D hard to call. The germline V gene encodes CDR1 LGHDT and CDR2 YNNKEL (reference sequence). There are 15 residues in the CDR3. Trimming removed 3 bases from V and 5 bases from J, with 13 bases in between.

Within the sample, this clonotype is medium-sized. The rearrangement joins TRBV4-2 to TRBJ1-1; D possibly corresponds to TRBD1 (6 bases). Germline loops: CDR1 LGHNA, CDR2 YNFKEQ. CDR3 size: 15 residues. V shed 0 bases and J shed 13 bases, with 21 bases lying between them. The CDR3: CASSQDHGGHGGGFF. The DNA for the CDR3 is TGTGCCAGCAGCCAAGATCACGGGGGCCACGGCGGGGGTTTCTTT.

This clonotype counts as medium-sized. The chain joins TRBV7-3 to TRBJ1-1; TRBD1 matches 8 bases. Germline V CDR1 and CDR2: SGHTA, FQGTGA. The CDR3 sequence is 18 residues long. V gave up 5 bases and J gave up 0 bases; unmatched junction bases: 14. CDR3 protein: CASSPQGGTGLMNTEAFF. For the CDR3, the DNA is TGTGCCAGCAGCCCACAGGGAGGGACAGGCCTTATGAACACTGAAGCTTTCTTT.

This clonotype is medium-sized within its sample. This rearrangement joins TRBV30 to TRBJ2-5, with 10 nucleotides matching TRBD1. The CDR3 totals 16 residues. Germline-derived CDR1 and CDR2 are GTSNPN and SVGIG (reference sequence). The V and J ends lost 3 bases and 0 bases, in that order; junction bases with no gene match: 7. The CDR3 loop is CAWSGTDRGNQETQYF. DNA of the CDR3: TGTGCCTGGAGCGGGACGGACAGGGGGAACCAAGAGACCCAGTACTTC.

This clonotype ranks as medium-sized. The gene calls are TRBV5-1 and TRBJ2-3; a weak D match, TRBD2 (5 bases). This CDR3 spans 14 amino acids. V was trimmed by 3 bases and J by 1 base, leaving 9 bases between them. Germline assignment: CDR1 SGHRS and CDR2 YFSETQ. The CDR3 reads CASSSDGGTDTQYF. The CDR3 DNA reads TGCGCCAGCAGCTCCGACGGGGGCACAGATACGCAGTATTTT. Variable domain in full (rest from reference TRBV5-1 and TRBJ2-3): KAGVTQTPRYLIKTRGQQVTLSCSPISGHRSVSWYQQTPGQGLQFLFEYFSETQRNKGNFPGRFSGRQFSNSRSEMNVSTLELGDSALYLCASSSDGGTDTQYFGPGTRLTVL.

This chain uses TRBV4-1 with TRBJ2-3; D is perhaps TRBD2 (5 bases). Trimming pared 1 base from V and 2 bases from J, leaving 13 bases between. The CDR3 length is 16 residues. CDR1 is MGHRA and CDR2 is YSYEKL in the germline V gene. The CDR3: CASSQGGGLFTDTQYF. The CDR3 coding sequence is TGCGCCAGCAGCCAAGGCGGCGGACTCTTCACAGATACGCAGTATTTT.

This clonotype was seen a few times. The chain carries TRBV4-2 and TRBJ2-3; D unclear. V was shortened by 1 base and J by 4 bases, with 9 bases between the two germline ends. The CDR3 spans 14 residues. In germline, CDR1 is LGHNA, CDR2 YNFKEQ. CDR3 DNA sequence: TGTGCCAGCAGCCAAGCTGACGAGGCAGATACGCAGTATTTT. Amino acid sequence: CASSQADEADTQYF.

This clonotype was detected many times. J is TRBJ2-2 and V is TRBV5-1; no clear D. The germline V gene encodes CDR1 SGHRS and CDR2 YFSETQ. V was pared by 7 bases and J by 3 bases, with 16 bases between. CDR3 size: 15 residues. The CDR3 here is CASRHPVQYTGELFF. CDR3 in DNA: TGCGCCAGCCGCCATCCAGTGCAGTACACCGGGGAGCTGTTTTTT.

This clonotype is medium-sized (0.01 to 0.1%) in the sample. The chain links TRBV7-9 to TRBJ1-1; a possible D gene is TRBD1 (6 bases). The V and J ends lost 11 bases and 7 bases respectively, with 14 bases between them. CDR1 is SEHNR, CDR2 FQNEAQ, per germline (reference sequence). CDR3 length equals 11 residues. In DNA, the CDR3 is TGTGCCTCCTTACAGGGATTTGAAGCTTTCTTT. Encoded protein: CASLQGFEAFF.

This clonotype counts as medium-sized (0.01 to 0.1%). The chain joins TRBV6-5 to TRBJ2-1; 7 bases fit TRBD1. Losses at the gene ends were 2 bases for V and 9 bases for J; bases not matched to a gene: 4. The CDR3 is 13 residues long. Germline CDR1 and CDR2: MNHEY and SVGAGI. CDR3 DNA: TGTGCCAGCAGTTACAGGGGGCTCGGTGAGCAGTTCTTC. Translating gives CASSYRGLGEQFF.

This clonotype was seen ten or more times. The chain recombines TRBV7-3 with TRBJ2-1; the match to TRBD1 covers 8 bases. Germline V CDR1 and CDR2: SGHTA, FQGTGA. This CDR3 is 16 amino acids long. V dropped 0 bases and J dropped 7; count of bases not matched to a gene: 8. Written as DNA, the CDR3 is TGTGCCAGCAGCTTAACGGACAGGGCGGAAGATAATGAGCAGTTCTTC. Translation gives CASSLTDRAEDNEQFF.

By share, this clonotype counts as medium-sized. The V gene is TRBV28, the J gene TRBJ1-5, with TRBD1 as a possible D gene (5 bases). Per germline, CDR1 MDHEN and CDR2 SYDVKM. This CDR3 has 15 residues. V was clipped by 5 bases and J by 7 bases, with 18 bases between them. CDR3 amino acids: CASSRPGGGDQPQHF. The CDR3 DNA reads as TGTGCCAGCAGTCGACCGGGCGGGGGAGACCAGCCCCAGCATTTT.

In its sample, this clonotype was seen many times. The rearrangement links TRBV15 to TRBJ2-7, with D possibly called TRBD1 or TRBD2 (6 bases each). The ends were cut back, 1 base at V and 3 bases at J, with 16 bases in the middle. The CDR3 totals 16 residues. CDR1 and CDR2 (germline): LNHNV, YYDKDF (reference sequence). The CDR3 bases are TGTGCCACCAGCAGAGGGGGAGCGGAGGGGGGCTACGAGCAGTACGTC. The encoded protein is CATSRGGAEGGYEQYV.

The genes are TRBV12-3 or TRBV12-4 and TRBJ1-5; D is possibly TRBD1 (5 bases). CDR3 size: 15 residues. The V gene lost 7 bases and the J gene lost 2 bases, with 15 bases spanning the gap. The CDR3 region is CASTTHQGGNQPQHF. The CDR3 coding sequence is TGTGCCAGCACTACGCACCAGGGAGGCAATCAGCCCCAGCATTTT.

By sample share, this clonotype is medium-sized. The chain links TRBV12-3 or TRBV12-4 to TRBJ2-5, with D possibly being TRBD2 (6 bases). V was shortened by 3 bases and J by 7 bases, with 12 bases between the two germline ends. The length of the CDR3 is 13 residues. The CDR3 region has the DNA TGTGCCAGCAGTTTGGGACTCAAGGGGACCCAGTACTTC. This translates into CASSLGLKGTQYF.

This clonotype is medium-sized by share. The V call is TRBV7-3, the J call TRBJ2-2, with D possibly matching TRBD1 (6 bases). Trimming removed 2 bases at V and 5 bases at J, with 12 bases between. CDR1 SGHTA and CDR2 FQGTGA come from the germline V gene. The CDR3 has 15 residues. The CDR3 sequence: CASSLGQRGTGELFF. Written as DNA, the CDR3 is TGTGCCAGCAGCTTAGGCCAGAGGGGGACCGGGGAGCTGTTTTTT.

This clonotype is medium-sized by share. V and J are TRBV10-3 and TRBJ2-3; D ambiguous. The germline V and J ends were trimmed by 8 bases and 6 bases, with 9 bases remaining between them. The CDR3 has 11 amino acids. The V gene's germline CDR1 is ENHRY and CDR2 SYGVKD. The CDR3 DNA reads TGTGCCATCGCACCCGGGGATACGCAGTATTTT. It yields the protein CAIAPGDTQYF.

In its sample, this clonotype ranks as medium-sized. V is TRBV7-3 and J is TRBJ2-1; 8 bases align to TRBD2. The CDR3 runs 16 residues. The germline CDR1 and CDR2 sequences are SGHTA and FQGTGA. Losses at the gene ends were 0 bases for V and 2 bases for J; bases not matched to a gene: 3. The CDR3 nucleotides are TGTGCCAGCAGCTTAACAGCGGGAGAGGCCTACAATGAGCAGTTCTTC. Protein: CASSLTAGEAYNEQFF.

This clonotype appeared many times. The J gene is TRBJ2-1, the V gene TRBV10-3; the match to TRBD2 covers 12 bases. The CDR3 has 14 amino acids. Unmatched junction bases numbered 4, after V lost 5 bases and J lost 8 bases. CDR1 is ENHRY and CDR2 is SYGVKD in the germline V gene. The CDR3 sequence: CAISRLAGEDEQFF. The CDR3 DNA reads as TGTGCCATCAGTAGACTAGCGGGGGAGGATGAGCAGTTCTTC.

By sample fraction, this clonotype is medium-sized. V gene TRBV6-2 or TRBV6-3 combines with J gene TRBJ2-7; D unclear. The CDR3 is 12 amino acids. V gave up 6 bases and J gave up 6 bases, with 12 bases separating them. The germline CDR1 and CDR2 sequences are MNHEY and SVGEGT. This CDR3 is CASSPGYLEQYF. CDR3 nucleotide sequence: TGTGCCAGCAGCCCCGGGTATCTCGAGCAGTACTTC.